A single sample gave rise to the 20 T cell receptor beta chains below, sequenced in a study of T cell responses to AZD1222 COVID-19 vaccine. Assay: immunoSEQ multiplex PCR; the TCRdb copy retains only in-frame clones and omits some. The sample holds around 140,000 clones, about nine tenths seen once. Source: peripheral blood, taken on day 0 of AZD1222 vaccination. All receptors derive from an adult in good health.

This chain uses TRBV5-5 with TRBJ2-7; 11 bases align to TRBD1. Germline-derived CDR1 and CDR2 are SGHKS and YYEKEE (reference sequence). The CDR3 has 15 residues. V was pared by 4 bases and J by 5 bases, with 8 bases of the junction left unmatched. Here the CDR3 reads CASSSWTGGRDEQYF. The CDR3 nucleotides are TGTGCCAGCAGCAGTTGGACAGGGGGCCGGGACGAGCAGTACTTC. The variable domain in full, completed from reference TRBV5-5 and TRBJ2-7, reads DAGVTQSPTHLIKTRGQQVTLRCSPISGHKSVSWYQQVLGQGPQFIFQYYEKEERGRGNFPDRFSARQFPNYSSELNVNALLLGDSALYLCASSSWTGGRDEQYFGPGTRLTVT.

The chain joins TRBV5-1 to TRBJ1-6; tentative D call: TRBD1 (5 bases). Germline CDR1 SGHRS, CDR2 YFSETQ. V lost 5 bases, J lost 5 bases, and 11 bases lay in between. This CDR3 region has 14 residues. CDR3 nucleotide sequence: TGCGCCAGCAGACAGGCACAGAATAATTCACCCCTCCACTTT. It codes for CASRQAQNNSPLHF.

The J gene is TRBJ2-3, the V gene TRBV4-2, with D unclear. CDR3 length equals 14 residues. The V gene's germline CDR1 is LGHNA and CDR2 YNFKEQ. Trimming removed 0 bases from V and 0 bases from J, with 4 bases in between. The CDR3 is CASSQDRSTDTQYF. In nucleotides, the CDR3 is TGTGCCAGCAGCCAAGACCGCAGCACAGATACGCAGTATTTT.

The chain recombines TRBV18 with TRBJ1-4; 7 bases are shared with TRBD1. The germline V gene has CDR1 KGHSH and CDR2 LQKENI. With 3 bases clipped from V and 7 bases from J, the junction kept 8 bases outside the gene matches. The CDR3 runs to 15 residues. CDR3 in amino acids: CASSPRQGSFEKLFF. In DNA, the CDR3 is TGTGCCAGCTCACCGAGACAGGGATCGTTTGAAAAACTGTTTTTT.

The CDR3 protein is CASSLSTRQYGYTF. CDR3 in DNA: TGTGCCAGCAGTTTATCGACCCGGCAGTATGGCTACACCTTC. This chain connects TRBV27 to TRBJ1-2; D not certain. This CDR3 spans 14 amino acids. Trimming left V 0 bases short and J 5 bases short, with 10 bases between. Per germline, CDR1 MNHEY and CDR2 SMNVEV (reference sequence).

The chain combines TRBV2 with TRBJ1-2, with 7 bases aligning to TRBD1. Trimming at V came to 8 bases and at J to 2 bases, leaving 11 bases not matched to a gene. The CDR3 runs to 15 residues. From germline, CDR1 is SNHLY and CDR2 FYNNEI. Written as DNA, the CDR3 is TGTGCCAGCGCACCCGACAGGGCCGGGAACTATGGCTACACCTTC. Protein sequence: CASAPDRAGNYGYTF.

The rearrangement uses TRBV27 and TRBJ1-2; D is perhaps TRBD1 (5 bases). Germline V lookup: CDR1 MNHEY, CDR2 SMNVEV (reference sequence). The CDR3 runs to 15 residues. Trimming removed 4 bases at V and 7 bases at J, with 19 bases between. The CDR3 sequence is CASSSGRRGGSGYTF. CDR3 nucleotides: TGTGCCAGCAGTTCGGGACGGCGGGGGGGGTCTGGCTACACCTTC.

The V and J genes are TRBV6-5 and TRBJ2-7; the match to TRBD2 covers 9 bases. Looked up from germline, CDR1 is MNHEY and CDR2 is SVGAGI. V shed 6 bases and J 2 bases; nucleotides not matched to a gene: 5. The length of the CDR3 is 14 residues. CDR3 sequence: CASRAGGNAYEQYF. The CDR3 region has the DNA TGTGCCAGCAGGGCGGGGGGGAACGCCTACGAGCAGTACTTC.

V usage is TRBV15 and J usage is TRBJ1-6, with TRBD1 identical over 7 bases. CDR3 size: 15 residues. In germline, CDR1 is LNHNV, CDR2 YYDKDF (reference sequence). The V gene end was trimmed by 0 bases and the J gene end by 7 bases; junction bases not matched to a gene: 3. Here the CDR3 DNA reads TGTGCCACCAGCAGAGACAGGGGGGTGAATTCACCCCTCCACTTT. Translating it yields CATSRDRGVNSPLHF.

The chain joins TRBV28 to TRBJ1-5; D perhaps matches TRBD1 (5 bases). The CDR3 spans 13 residues. Germline V gene data show CDR1 as MDHEN and CDR2 as SYDVKM. V lost 6 bases to trimming and J lost 2 bases, with 8 bases between them. CDR3 region: CASRPQGNQPQHF. In DNA, the CDR3 is TGTGCCAGCAGACCACAGGGCAATCAGCCCCAGCATTTT.

The table lists this clone with a few counts. This sequence joins TRBV4-1 and TRBJ2-1; D possibly corresponds to TRBD2 (5 bases). Per the germline V gene, CDR1 is MGHRA and CDR2 is YSYEKL. The V gene lost 2 bases and the J gene lost 6 bases, with 20 bases spanning the gap. There are 17 residues in the CDR3. The CDR3 loop is CASSQLRGRAVINEQFF. CDR3 in DNA: TGCGCCAGCAGCCAATTACGCGGGCGGGCCGTCATCAATGAGCAGTTCTTC.

The table lists this clone with a count of one. The DNA for the CDR3 is TGTGCCAGTAGTACCCCCTACGAGCAGTACTTC. It encodes CASSTPYEQYF. This chain uses TRBV19 with TRBJ2-7; D not resolved. The CDR3 contains 11 residues. Trimming cost V 4 bases and J 2 bases, with 3 bases left between them. CDR1 LNHDA and CDR2 SQIVND come from the germline V gene (reference sequence). Combining the CDR3 with reference TRBV19 and TRBJ2-7 gives the whole variable domain DGGITQSPKYLFRKEGQNVTLSCEQNLNHDAMYWYRQDPGQGLRLIYYSQIVNDFQKGDIAEGYSVSREKKESFPLTVTSAQKNPTAFYLCASSTPYEQYFGPGTRLTVT.

The rearrangement uses TRBV30 and TRBJ1-6, with 7 bases matching TRBD1. The CDR3 runs 14 residues. Trimming cost V 4 bases and J 8 bases; bases outside gene matches: 8. Germline CDR1 and CDR2: GTSNPN and SVGIG (reference sequence). The CDR3 DNA is TGTGCCTGGAAAAACAGGGGCGGTGATTCACCCCTCCACTTT. Translating gives CAWKNRGGDSPLHF.

CDR3 DNA: TGTGCCAGCAGCTTAGGAGGCCGTGAGCAGTTCTTC. Its protein product is CASSLGGREQFF. V is TRBV11-2 and J is TRBJ2-1; D ambiguous. CDR1 SGHAT and CDR2 FQNNGV come from the germline V gene. The ends were cut back, 1 base at V and 9 bases at J, with 7 bases in the middle. The CDR3 has 12 amino acids. Looking up the rest from reference TRBV11-2 and TRBJ2-1 gives the full variable domain: EAGVAQSPRYKIIEKRQSVAFWCNPISGHATLYWYQQILGQGPKLLIQFQNNGVVDDSQLPKDRFSAERLKGVDSTLKIQPAKLEDSAVYLCASSLGGREQFFGPGTRLTVL.

This chain connects TRBV4-2 to TRBJ2-2, with D tentatively TRBD1 or TRBD2 (5 bases each). The CDR3 has 14 residues. Trimming removed 4 bases from V and 7 bases from J, with 13 bases in between. Germline loops: CDR1 LGHNA, CDR2 YNFKEQ. In nucleotides, the CDR3 is TGTGCCAGCAGCCCCCCTGGGGGTCTCGGGGAGCTGTTTTTT. It encodes CASSPPGGLGELFF.

The chain recombines TRBV5-1 with TRBJ1-4; 7 bases align to TRBD1. The CDR3 consists of 14 residues. With 2 bases clipped from V and 8 bases from J, the junction kept 6 bases outside the gene matches. Per the germline V gene, CDR1 is SGHRS and CDR2 is YFSETQ. CDR3 protein: CASSLRDRKEKLFF. The CDR3 DNA reads TGCGCCAGCAGCTTACGGGACAGAAAAGAAAAACTGTTTTTT.

In regard to this clone: The sample carries other DNA sequences with the same CDR3. CDR3 coding DNA: TGTGCCAGCAGCGAACAGGGAGAGACTGAAGCTTTCTTT. This codes for CASSEQGETEAFF. The chain employs TRBV2 and TRBJ1-1, with D possibly being TRBD1 (6 bases). This CDR3 is 13 amino acids long. The V gene lost 6 bases and the J gene lost 5 bases, with 13 bases spanning the gap. CDR1 and CDR2 (germline): SNHLY, FYNNEI.

The chain links TRBV27 to TRBJ1-2; D not resolved. CDR1 MNHEY and CDR2 SMNVEV come from the germline V gene (reference sequence). V shed 3 bases and J shed 2 bases, with 7 bases lying between them. The CDR3 is 13 amino acids. This CDR3 reads CASSLIGNYGYTF. The CDR3 nucleotides read TGTGCCAGCAGTTTGATCGGGAACTATGGCTACACCTTC.

V and J are TRBV10-2 and TRBJ2-5; 10 nucleotides match TRBD2. This CDR3 has 13 residues. With V trimmed by 8 bases and J by 5 bases, 5 bases remained unmatched. The germline V gene has CDR1 WSHSY and CDR2 SAAADI. The CDR3 sequence is CASDPTSGETQYF. DNA of the CDR3: TGCGCCAGCGACCCGACTAGCGGGGAGACCCAGTACTTC.

This chain links TRBV10-3 with TRBJ1-2; 7 bases agree with TRBD1. Trimming at V came to 7 bases and at J to 0 bases, leaving 8 bases not matched to a gene. The CDR3 has 15 residues. Germline V gives CDR1 ENHRY, CDR2 SYGVKD. CDR3 residues: CAINDKGAANYGYTF. The CDR3, as DNA: TGTGCCATCAACGACAAGGGGGCGGCTAACTATGGCTACACCTTC.